This entry lists 23 T cell receptor beta chains sequenced from one sample in a study of blood T cell repertoires in COVID-19. Measured with immunoSEQ multiplex PCR; TCRdb has only the in-frame clones, and not every one. The sample carries 50,000 to 65,000 clones, roughly 87% recorded once. The sample taken for sequencing was peripheral blood. These receptors came from a woman aged 60-75 years with acute or convalescent COVID-19.

The chain carries TRBV12-5 and TRBJ1-2, with 7 bases lining up with TRBD1. Looked up from germline, CDR1 is LGHNT and CDR2 is FRNRAP. The trim removed 7 bases at V and 4 bases at J, leaving 9 bases unmatched. The CDR3 spans 14 residues. CDR3 nucleotide sequence: TGTGCTAGTGCCTACGCCAGGGGGGCCTATGGCTACACCTTC. The encoded protein is CASAYARGAYGYTF.

V is TRBV27 and J is TRBJ1-6; TRBD1 matches 7 bases. Trimming cost V 4 bases and J 13 bases; bases outside gene matches: 7. CDR1 is MNHEY, CDR2 SMNVEV, per germline (reference sequence). The CDR3 covers 13 residues. For the CDR3, the DNA is TGTGCCAGCAGTTATCAGGGGGGCACGCCCCTCCACTTT. This encodes CASSYQGGTPLHF.

V usage is TRBV10-1 and J usage is TRBJ1-2; D is unresolved. Trimming cost V 6 bases and J 0 bases, with 5 bases left between them. CDR1 is WNHNN, CDR2 SYGVQD, per germline (reference sequence). The length of the CDR3 is 12 residues. CDR3 protein: CASSTTNYGYTF. The CDR3 DNA follows: TGCGCCAGCAGCACAACTAACTATGGCTACACCTTC.

Worth noting for this clone: This sample includes further DNA sequences coding for the same CDR3. The chain is built from TRBV15 and TRBJ2-3; TRBD2 matches at 11 bases. The V gene end was trimmed by 3 bases and the J gene end by 3 bases; junction bases not matched to a gene: 5. Germline CDR1 LNHNV, CDR2 YYDKDF (reference sequence). The length of the CDR3 is 16 residues. The CDR3 reads CATSSRLAGGTDTQYF. The DNA of the CDR3 is TGTGCCACCAGCAGTCGGCTAGCGGGGGGAACAGATACGCAGTATTTT.

This clone was picked up one time. V and J are TRBV19 and TRBJ1-4; D may be TRBD1 (5 bases). Germline loops: CDR1 LNHDA, CDR2 SQIVND (reference sequence). With 3 bases removed from V and 0 bases from J, the gap between germline ends came to 8 bases. CDR3 length equals 15 residues. The CDR3 here is CASSMTAPTNEKLFF. In nucleotides, the CDR3 is TGTGCCAGTAGTATGACAGCACCAACTAATGAAAAACTGTTTTTT.

The V gene is TRBV5-8, the J gene TRBJ1-1; D not resolved. This CDR3 contains 15 residues. CDR1 and CDR2 from the germline V gene are SGHTS and YDEGEE. V lost 4 bases and J 0 bases, leaving 13 bases between the germline ends. In DNA form, the CDR3 reads TGTGCCAGCAGCCTCTTCAGATCTTTGAACACTGAAGCTTTCTTT. Translating gives CASSLFRSLNTEAFF.

This clone was counted once. V and J are TRBV9 and TRBJ2-3, with TRBD2 as a possible D gene (6 bases). V lost 6 bases, J lost 6 bases, and 17 bases lay in between. The germline V gene has CDR1 SGDLS and CDR2 YYNGEE. The CDR3 runs 14 residues. The CDR3 nucleotides are TGTGCCAGCACCCTGGGGGGTAGCAGCGATACGCAGTATTTT. It translates to CASTLGGSSDTQYF. The full variable domain, its missing parts supplied by reference TRBV9 and TRBJ2-3, is DSGVTQTPKHLITATGQRVTLRCSPRSGDLSVYWYQQSLDQGLQFLIQYYNGEERAKGNILERFSAQQFPDLHSELNLSSLELGDSALYFCASTLGGSSDTQYFGPGTRLTVL.

The V gene is TRBV7-8, the J gene TRBJ1-2; TRBD1 is a possible D gene (6 bases). From germline, CDR1 is SGHVS and CDR2 FQNEAQ. V lost 5 bases and J 6 bases, leaving 10 bases between the germline ends. This CDR3 region has 12 residues. CDR3 DNA: TGTGCCAGCAGCAGAACAGGGCATGGCTACACCTTC. Protein product: CASSRTGHGYTF.

This chain uses TRBV19 with TRBJ2-7, with D perhaps TRBD2 (5 bases). CDR3 length: 13 residues. The V gene's germline CDR1 is LNHDA and CDR2 SQIVND (reference sequence). The ends were cut back, 7 bases at V and 1 base at J, with 11 bases in the middle. The CDR3 reads CASKSGRSYEQYF. The CDR3 nucleotides read TGTGCCAGTAAGAGCGGACGATCCTACGAGCAGTACTTC.

This clone qualifies as medium-sized (0.01 to 0.1%). This rearrangement joins TRBV5-1 to TRBJ1-1; a possible D gene is TRBD1 (5 bases). The CDR3 consists of 12 residues. V was trimmed by 2 bases and J by 7 bases, leaving 9 bases between them. Germline V lookup: CDR1 SGHRS, CDR2 YFSETQ. The CDR3 protein is CASSLDQGEAFF. CDR3 nucleotide sequence: TGCGCCAGCAGCTTAGACCAGGGTGAAGCTTTCTTT.

This clone was seen more than once but under ten times. V gene TRBV18 combines with J gene TRBJ1-1; TRBD1 might be the D (6 bases). V dropped 2 bases and J dropped 7 bases, with 11 bases sitting between them. This CDR3 spans 13 amino acids. From germline, CDR1 is KGHSH and CDR2 LQKENI. Here the CDR3 DNA reads TGTGCCAGCTCACCAAACAGGGAGGGTGAAGCTTTCTTT. This gives the protein CASSPNREGEAFF.

V and J are TRBV19 and TRBJ2-7, with 9 bases lining up with TRBD1. The CDR3 totals 13 residues. Per the germline V gene, CDR1 is LNHDA and CDR2 is SQIVND (reference sequence). The trim removed 4 bases at V and 5 bases at J, leaving 3 bases unmatched. Here the CDR3 DNA reads TGTGCCAGTAGTACGGACAGGGGCCACGAGCAGTACTTC. Protein sequence: CASSTDRGHEQYF.

The chain uses TRBV18 and TRBJ1-4; 8 nucleotides line up with TRBD1. Per germline, CDR1 KGHSH and CDR2 LQKENI. The V gene end was trimmed by 0 bases and the J gene end by 7 bases; junction bases not matched to a gene: 7. There are 16 residues in the CDR3. The CDR3 DNA follows: TGTGCCAGCTCACCACCACTTGGACAGGGTGCTGAAAAACTGTTTTTT. It encodes CASSPPLGQGAEKLFF.

The chain has TRBV6-6 and TRBJ1-2; D is undetermined. Germline V gives CDR1 MNHNY, CDR2 SVGAGI (reference sequence). Between the trimmed V and J ends, which lost 6 bases and 6 bases, there was a span of 14 bases. This CDR3 contains 13 residues. CDR3 nucleotide sequence: TGTGCCAGCAGCCGAGGGCTTACGGATGGCTACACCTTC. Protein sequence: CASSRGLTDGYTF.

This clone was counted only a few times. The V call is TRBV20-1, the J call TRBJ2-1, with TRBD1 matching 10 bases. V was clipped by 0 bases and J by 15 bases; unmatched bases: 2. Germline CDR1 and CDR2: DFQATT and SNEGSKA (reference sequence). This CDR3 has 11 residues. The chain's CDR3 is CSARDRDRGFF. The CDR3 nucleotides read TGCAGTGCTAGAGACCGGGACAGGGGGTTCTTC.

The CDR3 DNA is TGTGCCACCAGTGACCCGGGACAGAACTATGGCTACACCTTC. Its protein is CATSDPGQNYGYTF. This rearrangement joins TRBV24-1 to TRBJ1-2, with TRBD1 matching 7 bases. V lost 4 bases to trimming and J lost 2 bases; unmatched junction nucleotides: 3. Germline V gives CDR1 KGHDR, CDR2 SFDVKD. This CDR3 has 14 amino acids.

The V and J genes are TRBV18 and TRBJ2-1, with D perhaps TRBD1 (6 bases). In germline, CDR1 is KGHSH, CDR2 LQKENI. The CDR3 covers 16 residues. The germline V and J ends were trimmed by 3 bases and 0 bases, with 12 bases remaining between them. The CDR3, as DNA: TGTGCCAGCTCACCGGGACACCCAAGCTCCTACAATGAGCAGTTCTTC. The encoded protein is CASSPGHPSSYNEQFF.

The V call is TRBV5-6, the J call TRBJ1-4, with D possibly matching TRBD1 (5 bases). Germline-derived CDR1 and CDR2 are SGHDT and YYEEEE. V dropped 4 bases and J dropped 6 bases, with 13 bases sitting between them. The CDR3 contains 14 residues. CDR3 loop: CASSKQEWDEKLFF. DNA of the CDR3: TGTGCCAGCAGCAAACAGGAGTGGGATGAAAAACTGTTTTTT.

The genes are TRBV5-1 and TRBJ1-4, with D unresolved. Germline CDR1 reads SGHRS; CDR2 reads YFSETQ. V was shortened by 1 base and J by 8 bases, with 12 bases between the two germline ends. This CDR3 is built from 14 residues. The CDR3 bases are TGCGCCAGCAGCTTGAGCTCAACGAGCGAAAAACTGTTTTTT. This codes for CASSLSSTSEKLFF.

CDR3 amino acids: CASSELDREDYGYTF. The CDR3, as DNA: TGTGCCAGCAGTGAACTGGACAGAGAGGACTATGGCTACACCTTC. This chain links TRBV6-1 with TRBJ1-2; the D gene is possibly TRBD1 (6 bases). Trimming took 2 bases from V and 3 from J, leaving 13 bases between them. The CDR3 runs 15 residues. Germline CDR1 reads MNHNS; CDR2 reads SASEGT.

The chain links TRBV5-6 to TRBJ2-7, with D possibly matching TRBD2 (6 bases). Germline values: CDR1 SGHDT, CDR2 YYEEEE. This CDR3 is built from 12 residues. V lost 7 bases and J 0 bases, leaving 8 bases between the germline ends. CDR3 amino acids: CASGGSSYEQYF. CDR3 in DNA: TGTGCCAGCGGGGGGAGCTCCTACGAGCAGTACTTC.

A single count supports this clone. This sequence joins TRBV6-5 and TRBJ2-1; D possibly corresponds to TRBD2 (6 bases). The germline V gene has CDR1 MNHEY and CDR2 SVGAGI. Trimming took off 6 bases at V and 7 bases at J, with 19 bases between the two ends. This CDR3 has 15 residues. The CDR3 bases are TGTGCCAGCAGCCCCCCCCGCGGGGTCGGAAATGAGCAGTTCTTC. It yields the protein CASSPPRGVGNEQFF.

The rearrangement uses TRBV7-9 and TRBJ2-3; 7 nucleotides match TRBD1. Germline V gene lookup returns CDR1 SEHNR and CDR2 FQNEAQ (reference sequence). The CDR3 is 15 amino acids. Unmatched junction bases numbered 3, after V lost 2 bases and J lost 1 base. In DNA, the CDR3 is TGTGCCAGCAGCTTAAGGGGGCCCGGCACAGATACGCAGTATTTT. This gives the protein CASSLRGPGTDTQYF.